There are a few counts of the clone carrying this T cell receptor (beta chain). CDR3 length: 13 residues. Germline V gene lookup returns CDR1 MNHNY and CDR2 SVGAGI (reference sequence). V was pared by 0 bases and J by 10 bases, with 7 bases between. The source of the sample is a study of Graves' ophthalmopathy and Graves' hyperthyroidism. The authors amplified TCR beta CDR3 regions, and they did so from RNA transcripts for repertoire sequencing. RT-PCR with HTBI primers came first, then second-round multiplex PCR. In TCRdb, the multiplex PCR reads were re-called with MiXCR into one record per CDR3 protein. Of over a million distinct CDR3 sequences in the sample, less than 45% were seen once.

This clonotype was sampled from an adult man with Graves' hyperthyroidism. Sequencing used peripheral blood or thyroid tissue (not recorded which). The chain has TRBV6-6 and TRBJ1-6, with no clear D. CDR3 in amino acids: CASSYSSESPLHF. As DNA, the CDR3 is TGTGCCAGCAGTTACTCGTCAGAGTCACCCCTCCACTTT.